This TCR beta chain came from a study of CD8 T cells in Susac syndrome. CD8+ and CD4+ T cells were negatively isolated; TEMRA cells were FACS-enriched. CDR3 size: 16 residues. Germline-derived CDR1 and CDR2 are SEHNR and FQNEAQ (reference sequence). The junction had 10 bases not matched to a gene; V was cut back by 7 bases and J by 4 bases. Roughly 0.45 to 1 ug RNA was reverse transcribed with random hexamers. Multiplex immunoSEQ PCR targeted 54 Vbeta and 13 Jbeta TCR beta segments. TCRdb called the immunoSEQ multiplex PCR reads again in MiXCR, with one record for every CDR3 protein. The sample yields about 150,000 distinct CDR3 sequences, around 96% seen once.

This TCR was recovered from a human donor with Susac syndrome. This chain connects TRBV7-9 to TRBJ2-5; 12 positions match TRBD1. Material for sequencing was CD4+ T cells from PBMCs. CDR3 sequence: CASTRHPGQGAETQYF. CDR3 in DNA: TGTGCCAGCACGAGGCACCCGGGACAGGGGGCAGAGACCCAGTACTTC.